These T cell receptor beta chains were read from a single sample in a study of cytomegalovirus exposure and HLA in healthy donors. TCRdb keeps only in-frame clones here, not all; method: immunoSEQ multiplex PCR. The table has 100,000 to 150,000 clones, under 85% seen once. The sequencing input was PBMCs. These receptor sequences come from a woman aged 45-65 years in good health and CMV-seropositive. Each CDR3 is given without its conserved first and last residue. The order of the fields is V gene, J gene, D gene, CDR3 protein. The D gene is left open where the match is weak.

V: TRBV6-5
J: TRBJ1-6
D: TRBD1
CDR3: ASSLRRDRGQSLH

V: TRBV23-1
J: TRBJ1-4
D: TRBD1
CDR3: ASSQSGQGTEKLF

V: TRBV29-1
J: TRBJ1-4
D: TRBD1
CDR3: SARARDRGGEKLF

V: TRBV5-4
J: TRBJ2-5
D: TRBD2
CDR3: ASSLNSGAQETQY

V: TRBV7-9
J: TRBJ2-5
D: .
CDR3: ASSKPLGEETQY

V: TRBV29-1
J: TRBJ2-7
D: TRBD1
CDR3: SVEYRGLGEQY

V: TRBV5-6
J: TRBJ1-5
D: .
CDR3: ASSLSRGNQPQH

V: TRBV4-2
J: TRBJ1-6
D: .
CDR3: ASSELRGNNSPLH

V: TRBV4-3
J: TRBJ1-6
D: .
CDR3: ASSQDGGPAPLH

V: TRBV6-4
J: TRBJ2-2
D: TRBD2
CDR3: ASSVGLAGTGELF

V: TRBV30
J: TRBJ1-6
D: .
CDR3: AWSGQRLDSPLH

V: TRBV11-3
J: TRBJ2-7
D: TRBD1
CDR3: ASSLGDSSRSYEQY

V: TRBV5-1
J: TRBJ1-4
D: .
CDR3: ASSSGLNGNEKLF

V: TRBV6-5
J: TRBJ2-7
D: .
CDR3: ASSYFAGSYEQY

V: TRBV6-6
J: TRBJ1-3
D: .
CDR3: ASSWEVSGNTIY

V: TRBV7-6
J: TRBJ2-3
D: .
CDR3: ASSAKADTQY

V: TRBV19
J: TRBJ2-2
D: .
CDR3: ASSAGRVFTGELF

V: TRBV29-1
J: TRBJ1-2
D: .
CDR3: SVEFSGANYGYT

V: TRBV5-1
J: TRBJ1-1
D: TRBD1
CDR3: ASSLGNRGRRTEAF

V: TRBV4-1
J: TRBJ1-2
D: TRBD1
CDR3: ASSQRTGVNYGYT

V: TRBV7-2
J: .
D: .
CDR3: ASSFNGASVGEQY

V: TRBV7-9
J: TRBJ1-2
D: TRBD1
CDR3: ASSLSLVGGAYGYT